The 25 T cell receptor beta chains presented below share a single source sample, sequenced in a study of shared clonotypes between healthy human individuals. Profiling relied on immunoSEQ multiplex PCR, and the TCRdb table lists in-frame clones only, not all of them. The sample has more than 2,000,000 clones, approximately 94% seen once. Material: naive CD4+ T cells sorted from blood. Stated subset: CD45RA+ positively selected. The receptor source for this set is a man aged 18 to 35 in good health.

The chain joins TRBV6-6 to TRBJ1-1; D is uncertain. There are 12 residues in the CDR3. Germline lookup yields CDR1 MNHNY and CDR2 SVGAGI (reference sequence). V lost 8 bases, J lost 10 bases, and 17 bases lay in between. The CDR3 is CASSKAGSGAFF. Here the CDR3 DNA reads TGTGCCAGCTCCAAAGCTGGGTCGGGAGCTTTCTTT.

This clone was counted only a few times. The CDR3 nucleotides are TGTGCCAGCAGCTTACAGGGGTTTAACACTGAAGCTTTCTTT. This encodes CASSLQGFNTEAFF. This chain uses TRBV5-6 with TRBJ1-1; 7 bases map to TRBD1. Trimming cost V 2 bases and J 2 bases; bases outside gene matches: 3. Germline CDR1 reads SGHDT; CDR2 reads YYEEEE. This CDR3 has 14 residues.

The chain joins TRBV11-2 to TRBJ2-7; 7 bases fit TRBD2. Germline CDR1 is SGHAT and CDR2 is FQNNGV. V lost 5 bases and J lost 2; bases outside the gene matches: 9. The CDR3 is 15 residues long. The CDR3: CASSLAGTITYEQYF. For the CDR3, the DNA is TGTGCCAGCAGCCTAGCCGGGACTATTACCTACGAGCAGTACTTC. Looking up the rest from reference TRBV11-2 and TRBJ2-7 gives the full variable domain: EAGVAQSPRYKIIEKRQSVAFWCNPISGHATLYWYQQILGQGPKLLIQFQNNGVVDDSQLPKDRFSAERLKGVDSTLKIQPAKLEDSAVYLCASSLAGTITYEQYFGPGTRLTVT.

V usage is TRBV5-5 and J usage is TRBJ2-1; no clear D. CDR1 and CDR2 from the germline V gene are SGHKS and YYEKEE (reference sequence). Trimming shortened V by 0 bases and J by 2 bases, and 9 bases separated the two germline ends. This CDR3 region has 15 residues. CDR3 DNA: TGTGCCAGCAGCTTGGAGGCGACGCCCTACAATGAGCAGTTCTTC. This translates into CASSLEATPYNEQFF.

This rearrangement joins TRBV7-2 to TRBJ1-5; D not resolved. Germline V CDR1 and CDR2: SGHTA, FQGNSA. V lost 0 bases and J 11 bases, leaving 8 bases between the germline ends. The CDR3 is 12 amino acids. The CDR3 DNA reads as TGTGCCAGCAGCTTAGCCTCCCGAGCCCAGCATTTT. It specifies CASSLASRAQHF. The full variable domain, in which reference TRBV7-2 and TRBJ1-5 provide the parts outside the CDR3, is GAGVSQSPSNKVTEKGKDVELRCDPISGHTALYWYRQSLGQGLEFLIYFQGNSAPDKSGLPSDRFSAERTGGSVSTLTIQRTQQEDSAVYLCASSLASRAQHFGDGTRLSIL.

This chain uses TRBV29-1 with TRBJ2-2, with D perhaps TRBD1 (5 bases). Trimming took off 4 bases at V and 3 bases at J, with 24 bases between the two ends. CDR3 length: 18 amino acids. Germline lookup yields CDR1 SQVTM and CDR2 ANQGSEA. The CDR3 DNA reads TGCAGCGTTGCCCTACGGAGCAAAAGGACACTCTACACCGGGGAGCTGTTTTTT. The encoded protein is CSVALRSKRTLYTGELFF.

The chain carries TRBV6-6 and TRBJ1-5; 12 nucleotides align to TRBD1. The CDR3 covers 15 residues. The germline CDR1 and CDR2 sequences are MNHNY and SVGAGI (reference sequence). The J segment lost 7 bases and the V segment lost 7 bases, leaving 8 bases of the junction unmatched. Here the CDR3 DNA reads TGTGCCAGCAATCCGGGACAGGGGGCTGGACAGCCCCAGCATTTT. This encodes CASNPGQGAGQPQHF.

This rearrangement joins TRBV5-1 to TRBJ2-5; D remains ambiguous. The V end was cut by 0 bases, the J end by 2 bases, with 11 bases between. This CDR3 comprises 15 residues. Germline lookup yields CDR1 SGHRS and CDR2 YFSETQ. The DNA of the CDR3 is TGCGCCAGCAGCTTGGGGGCGGCCACTCAAGAGACCCAGTACTTC. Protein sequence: CASSLGAATQETQYF.

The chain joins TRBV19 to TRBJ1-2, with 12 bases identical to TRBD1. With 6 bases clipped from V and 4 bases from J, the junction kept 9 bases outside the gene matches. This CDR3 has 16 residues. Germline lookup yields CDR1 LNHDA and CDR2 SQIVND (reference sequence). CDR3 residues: CASSPGQGAMGYGYTF. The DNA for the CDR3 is TGTGCCAGTAGCCCGGGACAGGGGGCCATGGGCTATGGCTACACCTTC.

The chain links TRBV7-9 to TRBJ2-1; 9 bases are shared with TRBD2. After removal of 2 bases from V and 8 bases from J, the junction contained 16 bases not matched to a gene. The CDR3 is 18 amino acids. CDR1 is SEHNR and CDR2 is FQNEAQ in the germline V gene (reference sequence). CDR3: CASSLMGREGWFGDEQFF. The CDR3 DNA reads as TGTGCCAGCAGCTTAATGGGGCGGGAGGGGTGGTTTGGCGATGAGCAGTTCTTC.

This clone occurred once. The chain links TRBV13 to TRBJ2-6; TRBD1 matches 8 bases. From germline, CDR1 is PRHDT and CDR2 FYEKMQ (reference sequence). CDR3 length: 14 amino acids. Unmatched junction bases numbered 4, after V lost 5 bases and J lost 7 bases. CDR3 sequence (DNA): TGTGCCAGCAGCCGCGACAGGGGAGCCAACGTCCTGACTTTC. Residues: CASSRDRGANVLTF.

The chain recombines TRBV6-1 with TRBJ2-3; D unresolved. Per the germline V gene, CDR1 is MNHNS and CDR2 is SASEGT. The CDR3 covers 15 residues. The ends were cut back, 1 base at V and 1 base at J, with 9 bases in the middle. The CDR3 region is CASSEVGIRTDTQYF. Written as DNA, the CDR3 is TGTGCCAGCAGTGAAGTTGGGATTCGCACAGATACGCAGTATTTT.

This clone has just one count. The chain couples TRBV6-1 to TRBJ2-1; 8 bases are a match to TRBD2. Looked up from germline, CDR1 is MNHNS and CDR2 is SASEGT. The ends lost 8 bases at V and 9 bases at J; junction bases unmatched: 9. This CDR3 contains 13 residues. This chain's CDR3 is CASRYGGAVEQFF. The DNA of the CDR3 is TGTGCCAGCCGGTACGGGGGGGCCGTTGAGCAGTTCTTC.

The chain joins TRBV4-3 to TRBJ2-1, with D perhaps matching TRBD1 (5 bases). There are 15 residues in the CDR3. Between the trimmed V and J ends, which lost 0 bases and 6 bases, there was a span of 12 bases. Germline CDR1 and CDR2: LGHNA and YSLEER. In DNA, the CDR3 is TGCGCCAGCAGCCAAGAGGCAGGGTCGTTCAATGAGCAGTTCTTC. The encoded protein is CASSQEAGSFNEQFF.

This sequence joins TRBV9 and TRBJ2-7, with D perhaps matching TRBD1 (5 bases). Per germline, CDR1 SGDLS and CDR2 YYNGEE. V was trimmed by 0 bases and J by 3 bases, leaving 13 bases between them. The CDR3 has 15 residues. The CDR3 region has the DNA TGTGCCAGCAGCGTAGTGGTCAGGGTAAGCTACGAGCAGTACTTC. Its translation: CASSVVVRVSYEQYF. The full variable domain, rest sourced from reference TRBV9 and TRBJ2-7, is DSGVTQTPKHLITATGQRVTLRCSPRSGDLSVYWYQQSLDQGLQFLIQYYNGEERAKGNILERFSAQQFPDLHSELNLSSLELGDSALYFCASSVVVRVSYEQYFGPGTRLTVT.

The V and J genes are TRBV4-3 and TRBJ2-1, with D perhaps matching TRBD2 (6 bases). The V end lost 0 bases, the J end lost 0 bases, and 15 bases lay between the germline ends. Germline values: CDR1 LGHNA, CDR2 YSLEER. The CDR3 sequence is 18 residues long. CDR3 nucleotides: TGCGCCAGCAGCCAAGATTTGGGGGGATGGAGCTCCTACAATGAGCAGTTCTTC. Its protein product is CASSQDLGGWSSYNEQFF.

DNA for the CDR3: TGCAGTGCTAGAACAGGGAAGGGCTACACCTTC. This translates into CSARTGKGYTF. The chain recombines TRBV20-1 with TRBJ1-2; tentatively, D is TRBD1 (6 bases). Per the germline V gene, CDR1 is DFQATT and CDR2 is SNEGSKA (reference sequence). The CDR3 covers 11 residues. V was cut by 2 bases and J by 8 bases, with 9 bases left in between.

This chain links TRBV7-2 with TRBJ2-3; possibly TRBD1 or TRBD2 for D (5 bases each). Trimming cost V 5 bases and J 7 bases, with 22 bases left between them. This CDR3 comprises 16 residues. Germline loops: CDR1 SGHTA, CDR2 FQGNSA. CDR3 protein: CASSPDRGRSVNTQYF. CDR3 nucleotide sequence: TGTGCCAGCAGCCCCGACCGGGGACGGTCCGTTAATACGCAGTATTTT.

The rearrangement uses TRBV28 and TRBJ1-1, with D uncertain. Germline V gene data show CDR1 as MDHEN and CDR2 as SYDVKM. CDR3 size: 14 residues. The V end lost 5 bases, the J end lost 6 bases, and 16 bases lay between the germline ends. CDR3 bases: TGTGCCAGCAGTCGGACGGACTTCTTTTCTGAAGCTTTCTTT. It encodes CASSRTDFFSEAFF.

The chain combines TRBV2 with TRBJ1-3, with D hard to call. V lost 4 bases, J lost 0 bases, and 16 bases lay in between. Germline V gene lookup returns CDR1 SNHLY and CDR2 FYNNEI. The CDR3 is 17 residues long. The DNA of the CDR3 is TGTGCCAGCAGTGCAGGACCCTCCCTTAGCTCTGGAAACACCATATATTTT. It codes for CASSAGPSLSSGNTIYF.

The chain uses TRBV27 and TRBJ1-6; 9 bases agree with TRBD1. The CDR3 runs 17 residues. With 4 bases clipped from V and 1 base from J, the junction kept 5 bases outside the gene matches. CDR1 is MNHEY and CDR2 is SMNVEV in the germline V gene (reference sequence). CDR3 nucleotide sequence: TGTGCCAGCAGTTCCCTGACAGGGGGGTCCTATAATTCACCCCTCCACTTT. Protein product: CASSSLTGGSYNSPLHF.

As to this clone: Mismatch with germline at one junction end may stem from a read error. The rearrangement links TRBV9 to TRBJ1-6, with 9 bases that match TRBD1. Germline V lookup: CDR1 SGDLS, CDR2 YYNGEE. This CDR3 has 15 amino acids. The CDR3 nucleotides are TGTGCCAGCAGCGTAGGGGACAGGGATAATTCAGCCCTCCACTTT. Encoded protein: CASSVGDRDNSALHF. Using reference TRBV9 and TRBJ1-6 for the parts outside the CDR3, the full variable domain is DSGVTQTPKHLITATGQRVTLRCSPRSGDLSVYWYQQSLDQGLQFLIQYYNGEERAKGNILERFSAQQFPDLHSELNLSSLELGDSALYFCASSVGDRDNSALHFGNGTRLTVT.

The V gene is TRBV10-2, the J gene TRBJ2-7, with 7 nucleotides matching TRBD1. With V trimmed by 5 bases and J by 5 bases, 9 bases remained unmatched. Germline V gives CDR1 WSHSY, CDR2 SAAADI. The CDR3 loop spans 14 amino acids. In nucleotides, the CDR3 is TGCGCCAGCAGTTGGACAGGAGGCCAAGACGAGCAGTACTTC. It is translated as CASSWTGGQDEQYF.

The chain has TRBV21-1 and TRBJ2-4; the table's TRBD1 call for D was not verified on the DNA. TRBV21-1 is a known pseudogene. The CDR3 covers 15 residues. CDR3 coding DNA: TGTGCCAGCAGCATCGCCTGGGACAGGGGAAACATTCAGTACTTC. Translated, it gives CASSIAWDRGNIQYF.

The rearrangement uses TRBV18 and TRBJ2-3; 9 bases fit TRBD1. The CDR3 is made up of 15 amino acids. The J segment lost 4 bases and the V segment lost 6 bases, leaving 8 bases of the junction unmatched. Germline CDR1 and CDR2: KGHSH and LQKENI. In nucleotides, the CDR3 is TGTGCCAGCTCCCTCCTCACAGGGGGCGCAGATACGCAGTATTTT. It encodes CASSLLTGGADTQYF.